This passage covers 6 T cell receptor beta chains from one sample sequenced in a study of early T cells in non-severe SARS-CoV-2 infection (dated by TCRdb to the early 2020s). Receptors were amplified or captured by 5' RACE. Instrument on record: NextSeq 500. The public reads were quality trimmed at Q25 with fastp and then assembled into clones with MiXCR by TCRdb, keeping productive beta chains. Rows merge per CDR3 protein into single entries with the most common DNA and genes. The table for this sample lists some 82,000 distinct CDR3 sequences; 9% to 13% of them were counted only once. The top ten constitute about 2.7% of the sample. Sequencing was done on a sample of whole blood. These receptors all stem from an adult who was a healthcare worker with PCR-confirmed SARS-CoV-2 infection or an uninfected control (not recorded which).

The genes are TRBV10-3 and TRBJ2-3; D tentatively reads TRBD1 or TRBD2 (5 bases each). Trimming left V 3 bases short and J 7 bases short, with 20 bases between. CDR3 length: 16 amino acids. The V gene's germline CDR1 is ENHRY and CDR2 SYGVKD. This chain's CDR3 is CAISDFLAQGKYTQYF. CDR3 in DNA: TGTGCCATCAGTGATTTTTTAGCGCAGGGCAAATATACGCAGTATTTT.

This clonotype was recorded many times. The J gene is TRBJ1-3, the V gene TRBV20-1; D ambiguous. This CDR3 comprises 16 residues. Germline CDR1 is DFQATT and CDR2 is SNEGSKA (reference sequence). Trimming took off 2 bases at V and 0 bases at J, with 14 bases between the two ends. CDR3 sequence reads: CSARTNEIYSGNTIYF. CDR3 nucleotide sequence: TGCAGTGCTAGAACAAACGAAATCTACTCTGGAAACACCATATATTTT.

The chain links TRBV7-9 to TRBJ1-3; the match to TRBD1 covers 8 bases. Looked up from germline, CDR1 is SEHNR and CDR2 is FQNEAQ (reference sequence). Germline trimming cut 4 bases from V and 6 bases from J; bases unmatched to any gene: 5. This CDR3 comprises 14 residues. This chain's CDR3 is CASSSQGAENTIYF. The CDR3 DNA reads TGTGCCAGCAGCTCCCAGGGGGCAGAAAACACCATATATTTT.

This clonotype was detected only a few times. The genes are TRBV6-6 and TRBJ1-2, with 9 bases aligning to TRBD1. Germline V gives CDR1 MNHNY, CDR2 SVGAGI (reference sequence). This CDR3 comprises 16 residues. With V trimmed by 1 base and J by 8 bases, 11 bases remained unmatched. The CDR3 region is CASSYFRTGGAEGYTF. CDR3 nucleotides: TGTGCCAGCAGTTACTTTAGAACAGGGGGCGCCGAGGGCTACACCTTC.

Only a few counts were recorded for this clonotype. This rearrangement joins TRBV12-3 or TRBV12-4 to TRBJ1-2; the D gene is possibly TRBD1 (5 bases). The V gene lost 5 bases and the J gene lost 6 bases, with 13 bases spanning the gap. The CDR3 has 13 residues. In DNA form, the CDR3 reads TGTGCCAGCAGTAATACAGGTCCCCATGGCTACACCTTC. Translation gives CASSNTGPHGYTF.

This clonotype was observed many times. This sequence joins TRBV5-1 and TRBJ2-3; D may be TRBD2 (7 bases). Looked up from germline, CDR1 is SGHRS and CDR2 is YFSETQ. V lost 0 bases and J lost 0, with 11 bases in between. This CDR3 contains 16 residues. CDR3 bases: TGCGCCAGCAGCTTGGACGGGGGGCCAAGCACAGATACGCAGTATTTT. Its protein is CASSLDGGPSTDTQYF.